This passage covers 17 T cell receptor beta chains from one sample sequenced in a study of blood T cells in healthy people across ages. A second PCR, run for roughly 7 to 12 cycles, used a sample-barcoded 5' primer plus a J-beta primer mix. Using its own MiXCR run on the 5' RACE reads, TCRdb lists one record per CDR3 protein. This sample has about 580,000 distinct CDR3 sequences, with less than 60% found just once. Sequencing was performed on blood. Receptor source: a man aged 80 or over in good health.

This chain joins TRBV11-2 and TRBJ2-5; 10 bases fit TRBD1. The ends lost 5 bases at V and 4 bases at J; junction bases unmatched: 10. The CDR3 is made up of 16 amino acids. The germline V gene encodes CDR1 SGHAT and CDR2 FQNNGV. The CDR3 coding sequence is TGTGCCAGCAGCCCAACCCGGGACAGGGGTAGAGAGACCCAGTACTTC. This codes for CASSPTRDRGRETQYF. Drawing the rest from reference TRBV11-2 and TRBJ2-5, the complete variable domain is EAGVAQSPRYKIIEKRQSVAFWCNPISGHATLYWYQQILGQGPKLLIQFQNNGVVDDSQLPKDRFSAERLKGVDSTLKIQPAKLEDSAVYLCASSPTRDRGRETQYFGPGTRLLVL.

A few counts support this clonotype. In nucleotides, the CDR3 is TGTGCCAGCACGGGTCGGGACGAAAAACTGAATGAGCAGTTCTTC. This translates into CASTGRDEKLNEQFF. The chain employs TRBV6-6 and TRBJ2-1, with D possibly called TRBD1 or TRBD2 (5 bases each). Trimming cost V 7 bases and J 7 bases, with 20 bases left between them. Looked up from germline, CDR1 is MNHNY and CDR2 is SVGAGI (reference sequence). The CDR3 sequence is 15 residues long.

CDR3 residues: CSARDGVRDTYEQYF. The CDR3 DNA follows: TGCAGTGCTAGAGATGGGGTGAGGGATACCTACGAGCAGTACTTC. V gene TRBV20-1 combines with J gene TRBJ2-7, with D perhaps TRBD2 (5 bases). Germline lookup yields CDR1 DFQATT and CDR2 SNEGSKA (reference sequence). The V end lost 0 bases, the J end lost 2 bases, and 14 bases lay between the germline ends. The CDR3 sequence is 15 residues long.

The V and J genes are TRBV15 and TRBJ2-5, with 8 bases identical to TRBD2. V lost 0 bases to trimming and J lost 4 bases; unmatched junction nucleotides: 16. In germline, CDR1 is LNHNV, CDR2 YYDKDF (reference sequence). This CDR3 region has 19 residues. The CDR3 bases are TGTGCCACCAGCAGAGATATACCCGGGACTAGTTTAGGCCCAGAGACCCAGTACTTC. It codes for CATSRDIPGTSLGPETQYF. Drawing the rest from reference TRBV15 and TRBJ2-5, the complete variable domain is DAMVIQNPRYQVTQFGKPVTLSCSQTLNHNVMYWYQQKSSQAPKLLFHYYDKDFNNEADTPDNFQSRRPNTSFCFLDIRSPGLGDTAMYLCATSRDIPGTSLGPETQYFGPGTRLLVL.

The rearrangement joins TRBV27 to TRBJ2-1; 8 positions match TRBD1. The CDR3 has 15 residues. CDR1 is MNHEY and CDR2 is SMNVEV in the germline V gene (reference sequence). With 5 bases clipped from V and 8 bases from J, the junction kept 11 bases outside the gene matches. CDR3 region: CASSKDRGFRDEQFF. CDR3 in DNA: TGTGCCAGCAGTAAAGACAGGGGTTTTAGGGATGAGCAGTTCTTC.

This clonotype was found many times. This chain links TRBV6-6 with TRBJ2-7, with 7 bases matching TRBD1. Trimming at V came to 4 bases and at J to 2 bases, leaving 8 bases not matched to a gene. The length of the CDR3 is 15 residues. Germline V gives CDR1 MNHNY, CDR2 SVGAGI (reference sequence). The CDR3 loop reads CASSFTGVGPYEQYF. DNA of the CDR3: TGTGCCAGCAGTTTTACAGGGGTGGGGCCCTACGAGCAGTACTTC.

The genes are TRBV30 and TRBJ1-2; D possibly corresponds to TRBD1 (5 bases). The V gene's germline CDR1 is GTSNPN and CDR2 SVGIG (reference sequence). Trimming took off 0 bases at V and 4 bases at J, with 9 bases between the two ends. This CDR3 spans 13 amino acids. The CDR3 sequence: CAWSVIRGYGYTF. DNA for the CDR3: TGTGCCTGGAGTGTAATAAGGGGCTATGGCTACACCTTC.

The chain joins TRBV10-3 to TRBJ2-5; tentative D call: TRBD1 (5 bases). Germline V gene sequence: CDR1 ENHRY, CDR2 SYGVKD. V lost 10 bases to trimming and J lost 5 bases, with 17 bases between them. This CDR3 is built from 13 residues. CDR3 sequence reads: CATLDLPGETQYF. The CDR3, as DNA: TGTGCCACCCTTGATCTCCCAGGGGAGACCCAGTACTTC.

The chain recombines TRBV20-1 with TRBJ2-1, with 8 bases identical to TRBD2. The germline gives CDR1 DFQATT, CDR2 SNEGSKA (reference sequence). V lost 1 base and J lost 7; bases outside the gene matches: 15. The CDR3 sequence is 17 residues long. CDR3 coding DNA: TGCAGTGCTAGAGGTTTTCTGGTTAGGACTAGCAGTAATGAGCAGTTCTTC. As protein: CSARGFLVRTSSNEQFF.

This clonotype is a singleton in its sample. The J gene is TRBJ1-2, the V gene TRBV20-1; 11 bases are shared with TRBD1. Germline lookup yields CDR1 DFQATT and CDR2 SNEGSKA (reference sequence). The trim removed 6 bases at V and 4 bases at J, leaving 4 bases unmatched. There are 13 residues in the CDR3. The CDR3 loop is CSATGTGGYGYTF. The DNA of the CDR3 is TGCAGTGCCACCGGGACAGGGGGCTATGGCTACACCTTC.

The chain combines TRBV29-1 with TRBJ2-1, with D possibly matching TRBD2 (6 bases). The V end lost 1 base, the J end lost 2 bases, and 12 bases lay between the germline ends. The CDR3 spans 15 residues. From germline, CDR1 is SQVTM and CDR2 ANQGSEA. The chain's CDR3 is CSVEGWEEAYNEQFF. The CDR3 nucleotides read TGCAGCGTTGAAGGGTGGGAGGAGGCCTACAATGAGCAGTTCTTC.

This clonotype occurred a few times. The gene calls are TRBV10-3 and TRBJ2-1; 8 positions agree with TRBD2. Germline CDR1 is ENHRY and CDR2 is SYGVKD. This CDR3 comprises 15 residues. V lost 9 bases to trimming and J lost 5 bases; unmatched junction nucleotides: 12. The CDR3 DNA reads TGTGCCATACAAAAAGCGGGAGTTTCTCACAATGAGCAGTTCTTC. Its protein is CAIQKAGVSHNEQFF.

The V call is TRBV3-1, the J call TRBJ2-1; 13 nucleotides line up with TRBD2. The germline V gene encodes CDR1 LGHDT and CDR2 YNNKEL (reference sequence). V shed 4 bases and J 4 bases; nucleotides not matched to a gene: 7. The CDR3 is 17 residues long. The CDR3 is CASSLGLAGASYNEQFF. In nucleotides, the CDR3 is TGTGCCAGCAGCCTCGGACTAGCGGGGGCCTCTTACAATGAGCAGTTCTTC.

At least ten counts were recorded for this clonotype. The V call is TRBV7-9, the J call TRBJ1-2, with D uncertain. The V and J ends lost 6 bases and 0 bases respectively, with 8 bases between them. Germline assignment: CDR1 SEHNR and CDR2 FQNEAQ (reference sequence). The CDR3 spans 13 residues. CDR3 coding DNA: TGTGCCAGCAGTCCCCCCTCTAACTATGGCTACACCTTC. Translated, it gives CASSPPSNYGYTF.

The rearrangement joins TRBV2 to TRBJ2-1, with no clear D. V shed 1 base and J shed 9 bases, with 4 bases lying between them. From germline, CDR1 is SNHLY and CDR2 FYNNEI. The CDR3 has 11 amino acids. The CDR3 DNA follows: TGTGCCAGCAGTGAAGTTGTTGAGCAGTTCTTC. Translating gives CASSEVVEQFF.

The rearrangement uses TRBV6-5 and TRBJ2-5, with TRBD2 identical over 8 bases. The CDR3 consists of 11 residues. Germline V lookup: CDR1 MNHEY, CDR2 SVGAGI. V gave up 2 bases and J gave up 11 bases; unmatched junction bases: 1. CDR3 nucleotides: TGTGCCAGCAGTTACCGGGGGGGGCAGTACTTC. Its protein product is CASSYRGGQYF.

V usage is TRBV27 and J usage is TRBJ1-5, with TRBD1 identical over 9 bases. The CDR3 loop spans 16 amino acids. Germline CDR1 is MNHEY and CDR2 is SMNVEV (reference sequence). V shed 5 bases, J shed 5 bases, and the junction held 10 bases outside the gene matches. CDR3 in DNA: TGTGCCAGCAGTCCCCAGGGACAGGGCGCGCATCAGCCCCAGCATTTT. Translated: CASSPQGQGAHQPQHF.